Given below is one T cell receptor (beta chain) in context. The target antigen is unknown. Trimming pared 3 bases from V and 4 bases from J, leaving 15 bases between. The CDR3 consists of 15 residues. Germline-derived CDR1 and CDR2 are LGHNA and YNFKEQ. Template material for amplifying TCR beta CDR3 regions consisted of RNA transcripts. First-round RT-PCR targeting the TCR CDR3 was performed with the HTBI primer set. MiXCR was run by TCRdb on the multiplex PCR reads, yielding one entry per CDR3 protein. The profile shows roughly 650,000 distinct CDR3 sequences, 15% to 20% of them singletons. These data originate in a study of T cells in Graves' hyperthyroidism and ophthalmopathy. On the study more broadly: At the time of initial diagnosis and before any treatment, peripheral blood was collected.

Study-level points and caveats: Most clonotypes that expanded in the thyroid above 0.001 also showed up in blood.

The sequence came from a middle-aged woman with Graves' ophthalmopathy. The rearrangement joins TRBV4-2 to TRBJ1-1; possibly TRBD1 for D (6 bases). The sequencing sample was made of blood. CDR3 residues: CASSQLLGGPTEAFF. In DNA form, the CDR3 reads TGTGCCAGCAGCCAGCTACTTGGGGGCCCCACTGAAGCTTTCTTT.